This TCR beta chain was profiled in a study of blood T cell repertoires in COVID-19 (dated by TCRdb to between 2020 and 2021). For the wider study: Samples from collaborators originated in the United States, Italy and Spain and spanned both the acute and convalescent phases of COVID-19. The material from the prospective study consisted of cDNA or gDNA derived from T cells, B-cell-depleted T cells, or PBMCs. Subjects who had been exposed to COVID-19, were actively infected with it, or had recovered from it provided the deeply sampled blood TCRbeta repertoires that made up the dataset. The repertoires were released in a freely available public database intended as a resource for research on the immune response to SARS-CoV-2. The samples were drawn from two sources: the first 160 participants of the ongoing ImmuneRACE study, and 1,254 subjects contributed by 6 global collaborators. Sample metadata almost always included a de-identified subject ID, COVID-19 status, age in years and sex. Where HLA class I and class II types were available, the types were taken from metadata supplied by the sample provider, not from assay-based typing.

The immunoSEQ Assay, a bias-controlled multiplex PCR, was used to amplify TCRbeta CDR3 regions from genomic DNA. The authors processed their data as follows. Nucleated cell counts per sample were estimated from amplification of reference gene primers within the assay. To quantify the absolute abundance of each unique TCRbeta CDR3 rearrangement, sequence reads were collapsed and filtered. For each sample, productive Simpson clonality was calculated as the square root of Simpson's diversity index across productive rearrangements. In TCRdb, the immuneACCESS table is reduced to in-frame sequences with V and J assigned. These tables do not hold every clone; where another copy was compared, an unresolved V gene accounts for under half, and the others remain unexplained. That table supplies the V and J calls and clone size; D and trimming were determined from the DNA. The sample has around 300,000 clones on record, 80% to 90% of them singletons. Roughly 9.6% of the sample is taken by the ten largest.

About this clone: The antigen it recognizes is unknown. Per-nucleotide qualities are absent, and no much larger clonotype sits a single base away.

The CDR1 and CDR2 encoded by the germline V gene are SGHRS and YFSETQ. From the cysteine through the phenylalanine, the CDR3 covers 13 amino acids. CDR3 DNA is the only sequence kept; it has 39 bases, read in frame from the first base. Cut back by 4 bases and 4 bases, the V and J ends lie 12 bases apart. Whole blood was collected in K2EDTA tubes by collaborating institutions according to the institutions' own protocols. For TCRbeta analysis, collaborators shipped samples as frozen whole blood, isolated PBMCs, or DNA extracted from either of those sample types. Study-level results and caveats: How much clinical and demographic metadata was included differed by source and by participant, and the metadata was provided uncurated.

The chain links TRBV5-1 with TRBJ2-7; the D gene is perhaps TRBD1, from 6 matching bases. The receptor was derived from a woman aged 70 to 79 with acute or convalescent COVID-19. Sample: peripheral blood. The nucleotide sequence is given as TGCGCCAGCAGCGAGACAGGCCCTTACGAGCAGTACTTC. Translated, it gives CASSETGPYEQYF.